This T cell receptor beta chain was recovered during a study of blood T cell repertoires in COVID-19. On the study more broadly: Samples taken during acute and convalescent COVID-19 were collected in the United States, Italy and Spain. Nucleic acid was either cDNA or gDNA, and it came from T cells, B-cell-depleted T cells, or PBMCs.

As handled by the study authors: Estimated nucleated cell counts came from reference gene primer amplification. Profiled with immunoSEQ multiplex PCR; TCRdb holds only in-frame clones, not every one. The V and J calls and clone size were taken over from that table, and D and trimming were inferred from the DNA. This sample yields roughly 200,000 clones, of which approximately 90% are seen a single time; more than 1.5% belongs to the top ten. The receptor was isolated from a man aged 65 to 79 with acute or convalescent COVID-19. Sequenced material: peripheral blood.

The CDR3 bases are TGTGCCAGTACCGCCGGACAGGTGAATTTTGGGGCCAACGTCCTGACTTTC. Translation: CASTAGQVNFGANVLTF. V gene TRBV2 combines with J gene TRBJ2-6, with 7 positions matching TRBD1. Unmatched junction bases numbered 14, after V lost 9 bases and J lost 3 bases. This CDR3 has 17 amino acids. Germline V gene sequence: CDR1 SNHLY, CDR2 FYNNEI.